The entry that follows covers one TCR beta chain sequence. This sample is part of a study of blood T cell repertoires in COVID-19. Background on the study: Both acute and convalescent COVID-19 samples were obtained from the United States, Italy and Spain. The analysed material was cDNA or gDNA that came from T cells, B-cell-depleted T cells, or PBMCs.

From germline, CDR1 is MNHNY and CDR2 SVGAGI (reference sequence). The CDR3 is made up of 16 amino acids. Trimming removed 6 bases from V and 5 bases from J; junction bases left unmatched: 11. Original processing notes: Amplification of reference gene primers provided the estimated nucleated cell counts. Method: immunoSEQ multiplex PCR; TCRdb's copy keeps in-frame clones and lacks some. The DNA was the basis for D and trimming; V, J and clone size are from that table. The repertoire holds fewer than 40,000 clones, about 82% seen once, with roughly 9.9% in the top ten. Sequencing was carried out using peripheral blood. J is TRBJ1-5 and V is TRBV6-6, with 9 bases matching TRBD1. This receptor was identified in a human donor in a cohort sampled during active COVID-19. The CDR3 DNA reads TGTGCCAGCAGCCGGCGGGGGACAGGGTTGGATCAGCCCCAGCATTTT. Residues: CASSRRGTGLDQPQHF.